The present entry profiles one T cell receptor beta chain with its context. This sample is part of a study of cytomegalovirus exposure and HLA in healthy donors. PCR involved 60 Vbeta and 13 Jbeta primers. Only in-frame clones appear in the TCRdb table, and some are missing; sequencing was by immunoSEQ multiplex PCR. This sample has over 150,000 clones, with about four fifths found just once. The germline gives CDR1 SGHVS, CDR2 FQNEAQ. V shed 0 bases and J 7 bases; nucleotides not matched to a gene: 4. There are 15 residues in the CDR3. The clonotype was recovered from a man in his fifties or sixties in good health and CMV-seropositive. The chain joins TRBV7-8 to TRBJ1-1; TRBD1 agrees at 11 bases. Sequencing was done on a sample of PBMCs. The chain's CDR3 is CASSLAGTGGFEAFF. CDR3 nucleotides: TGTGCCAGCAGCTTAGCCGGGACAGGGGGTTTTGAAGCTTTCTTT.